These 20 T cell receptor beta chains were sequenced from one sample in a study of CD8+ T cells in alopecia areata. Sorting relied on CD4, CD8alpha, NKG2D, NKG2ACE and other markers applied to pooled cutaneous lymph node cells. After isolation, RNA underwent reverse transcription to generate cDNA as the sequencing template. The table came from immunoSEQ multiplex PCR; TCRdb's copy has only in-frame clones and leaves some out. The sample has approximately 300,000 clones, none seen only once. The source material was CD4+ T cells sorted from a lymph node. All receptors derive from a C3H/HeJ mouse with alopecia areata. This strain's MHC haplotype is H2-k.

This clone showed up many times. Genes and germline are mouse. Coverage ceases 4 residues before the CDR3 finishes, and the germline J gene fills in the end. Other nucleotide sequences in the sample specify the same CDR3. The chain carries TRBV13-1 and TRBJ1-2; 7 positions agree with TRBD1. CDR3 length: 15 amino acids. Germline assignment: CDR1 NSHNY and CDR2 SYGAGN. V shed 3 bases, J shed 0 bases, and the junction held 5 bases outside the gene matches. CDR3 DNA, as far as it was read: TGTGCCAGCAGTGCCAACAGGGGAGCAAACTCC. Protein product: CASSANRGANS. The whole CDR3 protein reads CASSANRGANSDYTF.

This clone turned up a few times. The genes are named according to mouse. Read sequence stops 4 residues before the CDR3 end, and the germline J gene provides the missing end. The chain is built from TRBV31 and TRBJ1-2; 10 bases are shared with TRBD1. J gave up 1 base and V 3 bases, and 5 bases lay outside the gene matches. There are 15 residues in the CDR3. Germline V gene lookup returns CDR1 GKSSPN and CDR2 SITVG. CDR3 in amino acids: CAWSRRDRGNSDYTF. Partial CDR3 DNA: TGTGCCTGGAGCCGACGGGACAGGGGAAACTCC.

There are a few counts of this clone. Gene names and germline match the mouse. The read terminates 4 residues ahead of where the CDR3 ends, so the germline J gene completes it. This specimen includes other DNA sequences encoding the same CDR3. The chain couples TRBV13-3 to TRBJ2-5; possible D gene TRBD1, 6 bases. The CDR3 runs 14 residues. The V gene lost 2 bases and the J gene lost 3 bases, with 10 bases spanning the gap. Germline V CDR1 and CDR2: NNHDY, SYVADS. The CDR3 bases that were read are TGTGCCAGCAGTGACCGGGACACTCAAGAC. Its translation: CASSDRDTQD. In full, the CDR3 is CASSDRDTQDTQYF.

Comments on this clone: Gene names and germline refer to mouse. The read ends 4 residues early relative to the CDR3; the germline J gene fills the gap. The gene calls are TRBV13-3 and TRBJ2-4, with TRBD1 matching over 7 bases. Germline V gene data show CDR1 as NNHDY and CDR2 as SYVADS. The CDR3 loop spans 13 amino acids. The CDR3 reads CASSRDRKNTLYF. Partial CDR3 DNA: TGTGCCAGCAGCCGGGACAGAAAAAAC.

The sample holds a few counts of this clone. Mouse germline and gene names are used. The read comes to an end 4 residues before the CDR3 does, leaving the germline J gene to fill in the end. The gene calls are TRBV5 and TRBJ2-3; TRBD1 agrees at 8 bases. After removal of 5 bases from V and 0 bases from J, the junction contained 1 base not matched to a gene. The germline V gene encodes CDR1 LGHNA and CDR2 YNLKQL (reference sequence). This CDR3 is built from 14 residues. The DNA read from the CDR3 is TGTGCCAGCAGCGGACAGGGAAGTGCAGAA. Its protein is CASSGQGSAE. The CDR3, in full, reads CASSGQGSAETLYF.

The sample holds a few counts of this clone. Germline and genes here are mouse. The read terminates 4 residues before the CDR3 end, so the remaining end is supplied by the germline J gene. The chain uses TRBV13-1 and TRBJ1-2, with TRBD1 matching over 12 bases. With V trimmed by 0 bases and J by 3 bases, 3 bases remained unmatched. The CDR3 loop spans 16 amino acids. CDR1 and CDR2 from the germline V gene are NSHNY and SYGAGN. The covered CDR3 bases are TGTGCCAGCAGTGATGCAGGGACAGGGGGCGACTCC. Its translation is CASSDAGTGGDS. The CDR3 as a whole reads CASSDAGTGGDSDYTF.

As regards this clone: All gene names here are mouse names. The CDR3 end lies 4 residues beyond the end of the read and is filled in from the germline J gene. The J gene is TRBJ2-2, the V gene TRBV13-1; tentatively, D is TRBD2 (6 bases). The V and J ends lost 1 base and 3 bases respectively, with 10 bases between them. This CDR3 has 15 amino acids. Germline-derived CDR1 and CDR2 are NSHNY and SYGAGN. CDR3 region: CASSDLGSDTGQLYF. The part of the CDR3 DNA that was read is TGTGCCAGCAGTGATCTGGGGTCCGACACCGGG.

A word on this clone: Germline and genes: mouse. The read falls 3 residues short of the CDR3 end, and the missing part is taken from the germline J gene. At the DNA level, this CDR3 is encoded by other sequences in the same sample as well. This sequence joins TRBV13-1 and TRBJ1-6; 8 nucleotides line up with TRBD1. TRBJ1-6 is an ORF, and what it does is uncertain. Germline V lookup: CDR1 NSHNY, CDR2 SYGAGN. Trimming removed 1 base from V and 7 bases from J; junction bases left unmatched: 4. The CDR3 has 15 residues. The chain's CDR3 is CASSDSGGGNSPLYF. Partial CDR3 DNA: TGTGCCAGCAGTGATTCAGGGGGCGGGAATTCGCCC.

As regards this clone: Mouse germline and gene names are used. With the read ending 4 residues before the CDR3 end, the germline J gene is used to fill in that end. V gene TRBV12-1 combines with J gene TRBJ2-7; 7 positions agree with TRBD1. Germline CDR1 SGHSN, CDR2 HYEKVE. The CDR3 has 15 amino acids. The DNA read from the CDR3 is TGTGCCAGCTCTCTCTCCCGGGACAGCAAATAT. Translating it yields CASSLSRDSKY. The CDR3, in full, reads CASSLSRDSKYEQYF.

This clone was observed a handful of times. Genes here carry mouse names. The DNA read from the CDR3 is TGCACCTGCAGTGCTGGGGGGACCCAAGAC. Translated, it gives CTCSAGGTQD. Given in full, the CDR3 is CTCSAGGTQDTQYF. This chain links TRBV1 with TRBJ2-5; 7 bases align to TRBD2. The CDR3 is cut off 4 residues early in the read; its end comes from the germline J gene. Germline values: CDR1 NSQYPW, CDR2 LRSPGD (reference sequence). J gave up 2 bases and V 3 bases, and 2 bases lay outside the gene matches. The CDR3 runs to 14 residues. Using reference TRBV1 and TRBJ2-5 for the parts outside the CDR3, the full variable domain is VTLLEQNPRWRLVPRGQAVNLRCILKNSQYPWMSWYQQDLQKQLQWLFTLRSPGDKEVKSLPGADYLATRVTDTELRLQVANMSQGRTLYCTCSAGGTQDTQYFGPGTRLLVL.

A few counts support this clone. Gene names follow the mouse nomenclature. The CDR3 extends 4 residues past the end of the read, so its final part is completed from the germline J gene. The J gene is TRBJ2-5, the V gene TRBV13-1; 11 positions match TRBD2. The length of the CDR3 is 16 residues. CDR1 and CDR2 (germline): NSHNY, SYGAGN. The CDR3 DNA, read in part, is TGTGCCAGCAGTGACCCACTGGGGGGGCGTCGAGAC. Translated: CASSDPLGGRRD. The complete CDR3 sequence is CASSDPLGGRRDTQYF.

This clone was counted a few times. Just one base apart from a much larger clone, this may be a read error. Germline and genes here are mouse. Read sequence stops 4 residues before the CDR3 end, and the germline J gene provides the missing end. The sample contains more than one DNA sequence encoding this CDR3. V is TRBV2 and J is TRBJ1-2; the D gene is possibly TRBD1 (6 bases). V was cut by 3 bases and J by 1 base, with 6 bases left in between. The length of the CDR3 is 13 residues. The germline gives CDR1 LGHNA, CDR2 YSYQKL. The DNA read from the CDR3 is TGTGCCAGCAGCCAGGACAGAAACTCC. Translation: CASSQDRNS. The whole CDR3 sequence reads CASSQDRNSDYTF.

This clone appeared a few times. Genes here carry mouse names. This CDR3 reads CASSGHANTGQLYF. The sequenced CDR3 bases are TGTGCCAGCAGTGGACATGCAAACACCGGG. The chain recombines TRBV13-3 with TRBJ2-2; D is ambiguous. The CDR3 end falls 4 residues outside the read, so it is completed with the germline J gene. This CDR3 spans 14 amino acids. The ends were cut back, 3 bases at V and 0 bases at J, with 6 bases in the middle. Germline V CDR1 and CDR2: NNHDY, SYVADS. Full variable domain (outside the CDR3, taken from reference TRBV13-3 and TRBJ2-2): EAAVTQSPRSKVAVTGGKVTLSCHQTNNHDYMYWYRQDTGHGLRLIHYSYVADSTEKGDIPDGYKASRPSQENFSLILELASLSQTAVYFCASSGHANTGQLYFGEGSKLTVL.

About this clone itself: Here the gene names and germline are mouse. The read terminates 4 residues ahead of where the CDR3 ends, so the germline J gene completes it. J is TRBJ2-2 and V is TRBV1; TRBD2 might be the D (6 bases). From germline, CDR1 is NSQYPW and CDR2 LRSPGD (reference sequence). V dropped 0 bases and J dropped 0 bases, with 11 bases sitting between them. The CDR3 totals 17 residues. Partial CDR3 DNA: TGCACCTGCAGTGCAGATCTGCCTGGGGCAAACACCGGG. Translating it yields CTCSADLPGANTG. The CDR3 as a whole reads CTCSADLPGANTGQLYF.

In its sample, this clone was seen a few times. Germline and genes here are mouse. The CDR3 extends 4 residues past the end of the read, so its final part is completed from the germline J gene. V and J are TRBV5 and TRBJ2-7; 7 nucleotides line up with TRBD1. This CDR3 is built from 14 residues. The junction had 3 bases not matched to a gene; V was cut back by 4 bases and J by 0 bases. Germline CDR1 reads LGHNA; CDR2 reads YNLKQL (reference sequence). CDR3 bases read: TGTGCCAGCAGCCTCGACAGGGCCTCCTAT. Its translation: CASSLDRASY. In full, the CDR3 is CASSLDRASYEQYF.

In the case of this clone: Germline and genes: mouse. The CDR3 end falls 3 residues outside the read, so it is completed with the germline J gene. The same CDR3 is also encoded by other DNA sequences in this sample. The V and J genes are TRBV13-1 and TRBJ1-6, with 7 bases identical to TRBD1. TRBJ1-6 is marked as an open reading frame, function uncertain. CDR3 size: 14 residues. J lost 5 bases, V lost 1 base, and 0 bases had no gene match. CDR1 is NSHNY, CDR2 SYGAGN, per germline. CDR3 sequence reads: CASSDQGDNSPLYF. CDR3 DNA, as far as it was read: TGTGCCAGCAGTGATCAGGGGGATAATTCGCCC.

On this clone itself: Mouse gene names apply. The read finishes 4 residues shy of the CDR3 end, and the germline J gene is used to complete it. The chain has TRBV5 and TRBJ2-4; 12 nucleotides agree with TRBD2. The length of the CDR3 is 16 residues. Germline CDR1 reads LGHNA; CDR2 reads YNLKQL (reference sequence). The part of the CDR3 DNA that was read is TGTGCCAGCAGCCAAGAGGGACTGGGGGGAGCAAAC. Amino acid sequence: CASSQEGLGGAN. The whole CDR3 sequence is CASSQEGLGGANTLYF.

This clone was seen more than once but under ten times. The germline and genes are mouse ones. The read halts 3 residues ahead of the CDR3 end, with the missing end drawn from the germline J gene. At the DNA level, this CDR3 is encoded by other sequences in the same sample as well. This chain joins TRBV13-1 and TRBJ1-6, with D possibly being TRBD1 (5 bases). TRBJ1-6 is classed as an ORF, of uncertain function. CDR1 NSHNY and CDR2 SYGAGN come from the germline V gene. Trimming took off 0 bases at V and 7 bases at J, with 5 bases between the two ends. There are 13 residues in the CDR3. The CDR3 DNA, read in part, is TGTGCCAGCAGTGATGACAGGAATTCGCCC. Amino acid sequence: CASSDDRNSP. The full-length CDR3 reads as CASSDDRNSPLYF.

Only a few counts were recorded for this clone. Germline and genes: mouse. The CDR3 end lies 4 residues beyond the end of the read and is filled in from the germline J gene. This chain links TRBV31 with TRBJ2-3; 10 bases map to TRBD2. The junction had 7 bases not matched to a gene; V was cut back by 1 base and J by 0 bases. CDR1 and CDR2 from the germline V gene are GKSSPN and SITVG. The length of the CDR3 is 17 residues. Incomplete CDR3 DNA: TGTGCCTGGAGTCGCCTGGGGGGGCGCGTAAGTGCAGAA. It translates to CAWSRLGGRVSAE. The entire CDR3 sequence reads CAWSRLGGRVSAETLYF. The whole variable domain, remainder taken from reference TRBV31 and TRBJ2-3, is AQTIHQWPVAEIKAVGSPLSLGCTIKGKSSPNLYWYWQATGGTLQQLFYSITVGQVESVVQLNLSASRPKDDQFILSTEKLLLSHSGFYLCAWSRLGGRVSAETLYFGSGTRLTVL.

This clone was counted a few times. Genes here carry mouse names. The CDR3 end is not reached by the read, which stops 4 residues before it; the germline J gene fills it in. Other nucleotide sequences in the sample specify the same CDR3. V and J are TRBV19 and TRBJ1-1; tentatively, D is TRBD1 (5 bases). With 4 bases removed from V and 0 bases from J, the gap between germline ends came to 7 bases. This CDR3 has 13 residues. Germline V gene lookup returns CDR1 FNHDT and CDR2 SITEND (reference sequence). This CDR3 reads CASSRDSNTEVFF. The part of the CDR3 DNA that was read is TGTGCCAGCAGTCGGGACTCAAACACA.